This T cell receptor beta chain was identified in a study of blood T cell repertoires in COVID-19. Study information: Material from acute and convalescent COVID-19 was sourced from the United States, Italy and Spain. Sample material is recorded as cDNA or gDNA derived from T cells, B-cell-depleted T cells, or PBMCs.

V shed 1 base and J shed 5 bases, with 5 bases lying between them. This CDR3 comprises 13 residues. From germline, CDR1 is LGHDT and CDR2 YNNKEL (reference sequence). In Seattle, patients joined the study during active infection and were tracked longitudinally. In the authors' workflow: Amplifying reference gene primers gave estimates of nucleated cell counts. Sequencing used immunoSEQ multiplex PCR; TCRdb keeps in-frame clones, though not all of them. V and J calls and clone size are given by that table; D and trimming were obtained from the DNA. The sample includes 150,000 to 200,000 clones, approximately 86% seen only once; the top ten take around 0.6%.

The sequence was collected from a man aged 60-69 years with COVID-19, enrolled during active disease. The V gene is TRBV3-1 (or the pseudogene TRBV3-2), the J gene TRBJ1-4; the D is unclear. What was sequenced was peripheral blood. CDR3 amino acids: CASSQAANEKLFF. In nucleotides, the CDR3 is TGTGCCAGCAGCCAAGCAGCGAATGAAAAACTGTTTTTT.